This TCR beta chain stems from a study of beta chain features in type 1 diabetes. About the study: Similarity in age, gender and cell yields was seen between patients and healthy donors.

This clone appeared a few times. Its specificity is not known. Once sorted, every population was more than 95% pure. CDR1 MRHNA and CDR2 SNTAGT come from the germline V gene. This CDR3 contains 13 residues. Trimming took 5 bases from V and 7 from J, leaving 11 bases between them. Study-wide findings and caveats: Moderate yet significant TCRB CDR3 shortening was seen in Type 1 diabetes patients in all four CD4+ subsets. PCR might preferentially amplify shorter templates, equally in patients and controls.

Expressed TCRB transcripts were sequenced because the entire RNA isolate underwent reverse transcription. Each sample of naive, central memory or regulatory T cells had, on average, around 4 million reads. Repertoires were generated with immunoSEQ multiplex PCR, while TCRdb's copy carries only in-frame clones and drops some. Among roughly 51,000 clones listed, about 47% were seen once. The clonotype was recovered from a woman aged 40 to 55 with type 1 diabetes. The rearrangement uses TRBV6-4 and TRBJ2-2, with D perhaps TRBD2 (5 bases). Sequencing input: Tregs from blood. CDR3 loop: CASSRGLYGELFF. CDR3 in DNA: TGTGCCAGCAGTCGGGGTCTCTACGGGGAGCTGTTTTTT.